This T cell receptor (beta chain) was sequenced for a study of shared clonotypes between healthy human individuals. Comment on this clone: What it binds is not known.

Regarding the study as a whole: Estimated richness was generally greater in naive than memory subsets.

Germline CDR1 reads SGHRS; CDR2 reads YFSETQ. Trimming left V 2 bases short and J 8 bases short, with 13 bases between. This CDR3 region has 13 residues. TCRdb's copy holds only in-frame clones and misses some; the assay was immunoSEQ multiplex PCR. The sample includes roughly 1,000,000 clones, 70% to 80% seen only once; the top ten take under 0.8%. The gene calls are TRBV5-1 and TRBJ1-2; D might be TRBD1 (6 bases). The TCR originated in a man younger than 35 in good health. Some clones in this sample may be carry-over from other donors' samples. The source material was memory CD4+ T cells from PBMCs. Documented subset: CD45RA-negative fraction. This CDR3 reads CASSLTGTRGYTF. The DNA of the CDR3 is TGCGCCAGCAGCTTAACAGGGACTCGGGGCTACACCTTC.